These 13 T cell receptor beta chains came from one sample sequenced in a study of blood T cells in healthy people across ages. Using a J-beta primer mix together with a sample-barcoded 5' primer, a second PCR was run for roughly 6 to 12 cycles. TCRdb reanalysed the 5' RACE reads using MiXCR and keeps one entry per CDR3 protein. The sample lists 1.8 million or so distinct CDR3 sequences, roughly two fifths seen once, with around 23% in the top ten. Input material: blood. These receptors originate from a human donor in good health.

This clonotype was observed once. The DNA of the CDR3 is TGTGCCAGCAGCCTGGGACAGGGGGCTCAAAAACTGTTTTTT. Translation gives CASSLGQGAQKLFF. V gene TRBV7-2 combines with J gene TRBJ1-4; 12 positions match TRBD1. V was clipped by 5 bases and J by 9 bases; unmatched bases: 4. The CDR3 spans 14 residues. From germline, CDR1 is SGHTA and CDR2 FQGNSA.

The J gene is TRBJ2-1, the V gene TRBV10-3; D is uncertain. Trimming pared 4 bases from V and 6 bases from J, leaving 10 bases between. Germline V gene sequence: CDR1 ENHRY, CDR2 SYGVKD. This CDR3 has 13 amino acids. The CDR3 DNA follows: TGTGCCATCAGTGGGAGTTCCCTCAATGAGCAGTTCTTC. The encoded protein is CAISGSSLNEQFF.

The chain employs TRBV7-7 and TRBJ2-5; D remains ambiguous. The length of the CDR3 is 15 residues. V was clipped by 1 base and J by 0 bases, with 9 bases between them. Germline lookup yields CDR1 SSHAT and CDR2 FNYEAQ (reference sequence). For the CDR3, the DNA is TGTGCCAGCAGCTTAGTCAGCGAACACCAAGAGACCCAGTACTTC. Translated, it gives CASSLVSEHQETQYF.

The chain couples TRBV20-1 to TRBJ1-1, with a possible D match to TRBD1 (5 bases). The CDR3 has 14 residues. V was shortened by 6 bases and J by 10 bases, with 24 bases between the two germline ends. Germline V CDR1 and CDR2: DFQATT, SNEGSKA (reference sequence). The DNA of the CDR3 is TGCAGTGCCCCCAGACAGATGTCGTCGGCTACAGCTTTCTTT. This codes for CSAPRQMSSATAFF.

The chain combines TRBV7-2 with TRBJ1-1, with no clear D. From germline, CDR1 is SGHTA and CDR2 FQGNSA. V gave up 3 bases and J gave up 0 bases, with 8 bases separating them. The CDR3 contains 14 residues. The DNA of the CDR3 is TGTGCCAGCAGCTTCCGTACCATGAACACTGAAGCTTTCTTT. It yields the protein CASSFRTMNTEAFF.

The rearrangement uses TRBV4-1 and TRBJ1-4; D unresolved. This CDR3 contains 12 residues. V was clipped by 0 bases and J by 7 bases, with 3 bases between them. Germline CDR1 and CDR2: MGHRA and YSYEKL. The CDR3 is CASSQDAEKLFF. The DNA of the CDR3 is TGCGCCAGCAGCCAAGACGCTGAAAAACTGTTTTTT.

This rearrangement joins TRBV9 to TRBJ1-2; 8 nucleotides agree with TRBD1. The germline V gene encodes CDR1 SGDLS and CDR2 YYNGEE. Germline trimming cut 3 bases from V and 4 bases from J; bases unmatched to any gene: 8. The CDR3 is made up of 15 amino acids. The CDR3 DNA is TGTGCCAGCAGCGACCCAGGCAGGGGGCTCTATGGCTACACCTTC. As protein: CASSDPGRGLYGYTF. The variable domain in full, completed from reference TRBV9 and TRBJ1-2, reads DSGVTQTPKHLITATGQRVTLRCSPRSGDLSVYWYQQSLDQGLQFLIQYYNGEERAKGNILERFSAQQFPDLHSELNLSSLELGDSALYFCASSDPGRGLYGYTFGSGTRLTVV.

The CDR3 region is CASSFRVRQYEQYF. DNA of the CDR3: TGTGCCAGCAGTTTTCGGGTCAGACAATACGAGCAGTACTTC. The chain uses TRBV12-3 or TRBV12-4 and TRBJ2-7; no reliable D call. The V and J ends lost 3 bases and 4 bases respectively, with 13 bases between them. There are 14 residues in the CDR3.

This clonotype has only one observation. The chain combines TRBV28 with TRBJ2-3, with no clear D. CDR1 is MDHEN, CDR2 SYDVKM, per germline. This CDR3 comprises 15 residues. The V end was cut by 3 bases, the J end by 2 bases, with 12 bases between. The CDR3 protein is CASSFLNGDTDTQYF. CDR3 sequence (DNA): TGTGCCAGCAGTTTCCTGAATGGGGACACAGATACGCAGTATTTT.

Details on this clonotype: Germline is not matched at one junction end, which may reflect a read error. The chain links TRBV12-3 or TRBV12-4 to TRBJ2-3, with 11 bases identical to TRBD2. This CDR3 has 16 residues. The CDR3 is CAISPGTSGLTDAQYF. The CDR3 coding sequence is TGTGCCATCAGCCCCGGGACTAGCGGACTCACAGATGCGCAGTATTTT.

This clonotype was counted a few times. One end of the junction varies from germline; a read error may be responsible. The chain links TRBV28 to TRBJ1-5; D is unclear. The CDR3 length is 15 residues. Germline V gives CDR1 MDHEN, CDR2 SYDVKM. The CDR3 loop is CASSSQELGNQPRHF. The CDR3, as DNA: TGTGCCAGCAGTTCCCAGGAGTTGGGGAATCAGCCCCGGCATTTT.

This clonotype was seen only once. The genes are TRBV12-3 or TRBV12-4 and TRBJ2-7, with a possible D match to TRBD2 (6 bases). The J call may be mistaken, given a closer DNA end match to TRBJ2-5. The CDR3 covers 15 residues. CDR3 bases: TGTGCCAGCAGTTCTCACGGGACTCACCAAGAGACCCAGTACTTC. Its translation is CASSSHGTHQETQYF.

This chain uses TRBV29-1 with TRBJ1-1, with D possibly matching TRBD1 (5 bases). The germline CDR1 and CDR2 sequences are SQVTM and ANQGSEA. The CDR3 length is 12 residues. V was trimmed by 7 bases and J by 8 bases, leaving 17 bases between them. This chain's CDR3 is CSAGGVGTEAFF. The CDR3 nucleotides read TGCAGCGCTGGAGGGGTTGGCACCGAAGCTTTCTTT.